The 16 T cell receptor beta chains below all came from one sample that was sequenced in a study of blood T cell repertoires in COVID-19. Method: immunoSEQ multiplex PCR; TCRdb's copy keeps in-frame clones and lacks some. The data show approximately 100,000 clones, with approximately 84% seen just once and roughly 17% held by the top ten. Sequenced input: peripheral blood. The source of these receptors is a woman aged 55-70 years with acute or convalescent COVID-19.

V usage is TRBV2 and J usage is TRBJ1-2; possibly TRBD1 for D (5 bases). Germline CDR1 and CDR2: SNHLY and FYNNEI. The CDR3 totals 14 residues. The ends were cut back, 6 bases at V and 1 base at J, with 12 bases in the middle. CDR3 loop: CASSTGYLNYGYTF. The CDR3 bases are TGTGCCAGCAGCACAGGTTACCTTAACTATGGCTACACCTTC.

The J gene is TRBJ2-1, the V gene TRBV28, with D perhaps TRBD2 (5 bases). The CDR3 has 14 residues. Trimming cost V 2 bases and J 6 bases, with 11 bases left between them. Germline assignment: CDR1 MDHEN and CDR2 SYDVKM. The CDR3: CASSLRDYRNEQFF. The CDR3 DNA reads TGTGCCAGCAGTTTACGAGACTACCGCAATGAGCAGTTCTTC.

This chain uses TRBV4-3 with TRBJ1-1, with TRBD1 matching over 7 bases. With 4 bases clipped from V and 7 bases from J, the junction kept 3 bases outside the gene matches. From germline, CDR1 is LGHNA and CDR2 YSLEER. This CDR3 region has 12 residues. The CDR3 reads CASSRRQGEAFF. The CDR3 DNA sequence: TGCGCCAGCAGCCGACGACAGGGTGAAGCTTTCTTT.

The chain joins TRBV18 to TRBJ1-1; D is undetermined. Germline V lookup: CDR1 KGHSH, CDR2 LQKENI. The CDR3 has 14 amino acids. Deletions cut 1 base from V and 0 bases from J, with 6 bases between. The CDR3 sequence: CASSPLQMNTEAFF. Written as DNA, the CDR3 is TGTGCCAGCTCACCACTCCAGATGAACACTGAAGCTTTCTTT. The whole variable domain, remainder taken from reference TRBV18 and TRBJ1-1, is NAGVMQNPRHLVRRRGQEARLRCSPMKGHSHVYWYRQLPEEGLKFMVYLQKENIIDESGMPKERFSAEFPKEGPSILRIQQVVRGDSAAYFCASSPLQMNTEAFFGQGTRLTVV.

The chain has TRBV20-1 and TRBJ1-2, with D uncertain. The CDR3 loop spans 9 amino acids. The V gene lost 5 bases and the J gene lost 4 bases, with 2 bases spanning the gap. Germline CDR1 is DFQATT and CDR2 is SNEGSKA (reference sequence). The CDR3 loop is CSALYGYTF. The CDR3, as DNA: TGCAGTGCTCTCTATGGCTACACCTTC.

The J gene is TRBJ2-1, the V gene TRBV7-9; maybe TRBD2 (6 bases). This CDR3 has 14 amino acids. The ends were cut back, 4 bases at V and 6 bases at J, with 13 bases in the middle. Germline CDR1 is SEHNR and CDR2 is FQNEAQ (reference sequence). The CDR3 nucleotides read TGTGCCAGCAGCTCGACTCCCGGGGGCAATGAGCAGTTCTTC. It specifies CASSSTPGGNEQFF.

The chain couples TRBV4-1 to TRBJ2-5; D is perhaps TRBD1 (5 bases). The CDR3 loop spans 15 amino acids. Trimming took 3 bases from V and 5 from J, leaving 16 bases between them. Per germline, CDR1 MGHRA and CDR2 YSYEKL. Here the CDR3 reads CASSHHSGLRETQYF. CDR3 bases: TGCGCCAGCAGCCACCACTCAGGGCTGAGGGAGACCCAGTACTTC.

The CDR3 sequence is CASSQDLDRVYTF. The CDR3 region has the DNA TGTGCCAGCAGCCAAGATCTTGACAGGGTATACACCTTC. This rearrangement joins TRBV3-1 (or the pseudogene TRBV3-2) to TRBJ1-2, with TRBD1 identical over 7 bases. Germline V lookup: CDR1 LGHDT, CDR2 YNNKEL (reference sequence). This CDR3 contains 13 residues. J was trimmed by 11 bases and V by 0 bases; bases with no gene match: 6.

This clone was seen a handful of times. The genes are TRBV4-2 and TRBJ2-2; 10 bases line up with TRBD1. The CDR3 runs 15 residues. V shed 9 bases and J 5 bases; nucleotides not matched to a gene: 9. Germline V gives CDR1 LGHNA, CDR2 YNFKEQ. For the CDR3, the DNA is TGTGCCAGTGGGAGACAGGGGGCTAATACCGGGGAGCTGTTTTTT. Translated, it gives CASGRQGANTGELFF.

The chain joins TRBV6-5 to TRBJ2-5; TRBD2 aligns across 7 bases. Germline V gives CDR1 MNHEY, CDR2 SVGAGI. This CDR3 has 13 amino acids. Losses at the gene ends were 11 bases for V and 0 bases for J; bases not matched to a gene: 6. CDR3 in amino acids: CAGGTTYQETQYF. The CDR3 region has the DNA TGTGCCGGCGGGACTACCTACCAAGAGACCCAGTACTTC.

V and J are TRBV6-1 and TRBJ1-3; D may be TRBD1 (5 bases). CDR1 MNHNS and CDR2 SASEGT come from the germline V gene. The ends were cut back, 3 bases at V and 2 bases at J, with 8 bases in the middle. The length of the CDR3 is 14 residues. The CDR3 region is CASSEAGTGNTIYF. In DNA, the CDR3 is TGTGCCAGCAGTGAGGCAGGGACTGGAAACACCATATATTTT.

The chain combines TRBV6-5 with TRBJ2-7, with 7 bases aligning to TRBD1. V shed 6 bases and J 4 bases; nucleotides not matched to a gene: 6. Germline CDR1 MNHEY, CDR2 SVGAGI. CDR3 length: 13 residues. This CDR3 is CASRPTGLYEQYF. Written as DNA, the CDR3 is TGTGCCAGCAGACCGACAGGGTTGTACGAGCAGTACTTC.

The chain carries TRBV19 and TRBJ1-2; no clear D. V was clipped by 3 bases and J by 2 bases, with 7 bases between them. Per the germline V gene, CDR1 is LNHDA and CDR2 is SQIVND (reference sequence). The CDR3 is made up of 13 amino acids. CDR3 nucleotide sequence: TGTGCCAGTAGTATGCGTCGGAACTATGGCTACACCTTC. It codes for CASSMRRNYGYTF.

The CDR3, as DNA: TGCGCCAGCAGCCCGAGACAGGGGCAGTTCACTGAAGCTTTCTTT. Its translation: CASSPRQGQFTEAFF. V is TRBV5-1 and J is TRBJ1-1; 8 nucleotides match TRBD1. CDR3 size: 15 residues. In germline, CDR1 is SGHRS, CDR2 YFSETQ. The junction had 9 bases not matched to a gene; V was cut back by 4 bases and J by 4 bases.

The V call is TRBV18, the J call TRBJ2-3; D possibly corresponds to TRBD1 (5 bases). There are 16 residues in the CDR3. Germline V gene sequence: CDR1 KGHSH, CDR2 LQKENI. Trimming removed 1 base from V and 2 bases from J, with 13 bases in between. CDR3 coding DNA: TGTGCCAGCTCACCACAGGGGAACTCTTACACAGATACGCAGTATTTT. Translation: CASSPQGNSYTDTQYF.

This chain joins TRBV4-1 and TRBJ2-7; 8 positions match TRBD1. CDR1 and CDR2 from the germline V gene are MGHRA and YSYEKL. This CDR3 contains 13 residues. The ends lost 6 bases at V and 3 bases at J; junction bases unmatched: 4. The CDR3 spells CASSNGQGYEQYF. The CDR3 DNA is TGCGCCAGCAGTAACGGACAGGGCTACGAGCAGTACTTC.